This T cell receptor (beta chain) comes out of a study of CXCR3-negative and CXCR3-positive naive CD8 T cells. CDR3 length: 15 amino acids. CDR1 is SGHVS, CDR2 FNYEAQ, per germline. UMI-labeled 5' RACE TRB cDNA libraries were prepared from the cells. TCRdb re-called the 5' RACE reads; every CDR3 protein appears as one record, without DNA. This table lists approximately 65,000 distinct CDR3 sequences. Overall study results and limits: The study found comparably high diversity in both naive subsets and much lower diversity in memory CD8+ cells. Fresh PBMCs served for most assays, and CXCR3 expression fell partially after cryopreservation. TRB CDR3s were more hydrophobic in CXCR3-positive than in CXCR3-negative naive cells.

As for this clonotype: What it binds is unknown.

This chain connects TRBV7-6 to TRBJ2-7; TCRdb's D gene call, TRBD1, goes unchecked for lack of DNA. Specimen: naive CXCR3+ CD8+ T cells from blood. Subset described: CD45RO-CCR7+CD27+CD95- naive CD8+ T cells expressing CXCR3 (TNR3+). This TCR came from a human donor in good health. Some clones in this sample may be carry-over from other donors' samples. CDR3 amino acids: CASSLDGGGNYEQYF. The complete variable domain, with remaining parts taken from reference TRBV7-6 and TRBJ2-7, reads GAGVSQSPRYKVTKRGQDVALRCDPISGHVSLYWYRQALGQGPEFLTYFNYEAQQDKSGLPNDRFSAERPEGSISTLTIQRTEQRDSAMYRCASSLDGGGNYEQYFGPGTRLTVT.